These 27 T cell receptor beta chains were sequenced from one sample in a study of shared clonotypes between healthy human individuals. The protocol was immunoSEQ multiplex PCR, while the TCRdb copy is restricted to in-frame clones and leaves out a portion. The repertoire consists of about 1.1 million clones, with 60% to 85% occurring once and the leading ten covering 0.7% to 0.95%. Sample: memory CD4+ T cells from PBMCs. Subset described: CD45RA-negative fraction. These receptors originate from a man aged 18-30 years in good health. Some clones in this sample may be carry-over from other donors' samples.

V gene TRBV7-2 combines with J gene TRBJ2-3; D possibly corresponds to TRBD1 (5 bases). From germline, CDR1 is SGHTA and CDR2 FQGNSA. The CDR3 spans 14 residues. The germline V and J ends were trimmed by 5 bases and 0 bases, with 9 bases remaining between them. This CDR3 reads CASSTQASTDTQYF. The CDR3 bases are TGTGCCAGCAGCACACAGGCTAGCACAGATACGCAGTATTTT.

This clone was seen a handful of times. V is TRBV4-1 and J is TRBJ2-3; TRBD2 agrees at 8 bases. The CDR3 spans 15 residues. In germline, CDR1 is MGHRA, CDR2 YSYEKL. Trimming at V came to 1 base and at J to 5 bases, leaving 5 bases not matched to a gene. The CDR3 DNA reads TGCGCCAGCAGCCAAGTCGCGGGAGGAGGAGATACGCAGTATTTT. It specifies CASSQVAGGGDTQYF.

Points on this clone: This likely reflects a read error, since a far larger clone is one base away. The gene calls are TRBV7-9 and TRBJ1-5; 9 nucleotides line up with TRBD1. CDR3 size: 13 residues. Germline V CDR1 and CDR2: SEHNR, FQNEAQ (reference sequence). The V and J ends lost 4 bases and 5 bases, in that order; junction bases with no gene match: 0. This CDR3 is CASSWTGDQPQHF. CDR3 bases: TGTGCCAGCAGCTGGACAGGGGATCAGCCCCAGCATTTT.

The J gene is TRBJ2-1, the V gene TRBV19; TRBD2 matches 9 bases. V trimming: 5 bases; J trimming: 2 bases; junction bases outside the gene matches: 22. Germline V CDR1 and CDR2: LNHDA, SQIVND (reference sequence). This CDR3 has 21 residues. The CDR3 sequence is CASSYRGSSGSSMVAYNEQFF. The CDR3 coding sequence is TGTGCCAGTAGTTACAGAGGGAGTAGCGGGAGTTCCATGGTCGCCTACAATGAGCAGTTCTTC.

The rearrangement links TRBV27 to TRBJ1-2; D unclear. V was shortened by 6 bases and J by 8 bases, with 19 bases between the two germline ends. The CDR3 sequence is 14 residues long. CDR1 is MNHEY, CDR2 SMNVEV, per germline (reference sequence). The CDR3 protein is CASRGGGWYRGYTF. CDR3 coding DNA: TGTGCCAGCAGAGGAGGCGGGTGGTATCGCGGCTACACCTTC.

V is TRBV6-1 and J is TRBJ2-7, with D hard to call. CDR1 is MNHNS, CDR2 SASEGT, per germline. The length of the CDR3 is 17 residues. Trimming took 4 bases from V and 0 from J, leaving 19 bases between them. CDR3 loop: CASSGQGRIPASYEQYF. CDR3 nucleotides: TGTGCCAGCAGTGGCCAAGGACGGATACCCGCCTCCTACGAGCAGTACTTC.

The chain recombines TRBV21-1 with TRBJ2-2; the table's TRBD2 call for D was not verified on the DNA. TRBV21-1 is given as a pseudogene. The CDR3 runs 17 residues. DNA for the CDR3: TGTGCCAGCAGCCCTCATCTACTAGCGGGCGCCACCGGGGAGCTGTTTTTT. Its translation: CASSPHLLAGATGELFF.

CDR3 bases: TGTGCCAGCAGCCAAGATTGGGTTAGCAAAAACATTCAGTACTTC. Protein: CASSQDWVSKNIQYF. The chain carries TRBV4-2 and TRBJ2-4, with D uncertain. The CDR3 consists of 15 residues. Trimming left V 0 bases short and J 3 bases short, with 9 bases between. Germline V gives CDR1 LGHNA, CDR2 YNFKEQ.

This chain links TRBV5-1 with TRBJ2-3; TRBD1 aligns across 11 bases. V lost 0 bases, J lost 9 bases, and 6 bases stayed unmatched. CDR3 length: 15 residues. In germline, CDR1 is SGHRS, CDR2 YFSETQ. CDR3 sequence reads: CASSLEGQGEKTQYF. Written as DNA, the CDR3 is TGCGCCAGCAGCTTGGAGGGACAGGGGGAGAAGACGCAGTATTTT.

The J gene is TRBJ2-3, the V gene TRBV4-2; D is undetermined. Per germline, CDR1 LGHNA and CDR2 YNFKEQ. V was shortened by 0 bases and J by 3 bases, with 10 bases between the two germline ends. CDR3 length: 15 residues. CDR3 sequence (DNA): TGTGCCAGCAGCCAAGATCTCAAAGCAACAGATACGCAGTATTTT. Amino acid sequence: CASSQDLKATDTQYF.

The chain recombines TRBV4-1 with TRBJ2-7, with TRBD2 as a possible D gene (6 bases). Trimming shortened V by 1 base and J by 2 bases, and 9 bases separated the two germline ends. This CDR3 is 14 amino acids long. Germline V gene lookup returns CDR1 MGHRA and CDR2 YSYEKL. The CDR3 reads CASSQGLGAYEQYF. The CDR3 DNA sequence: TGCGCCAGCAGCCAAGGACTAGGCGCCTACGAGCAGTACTTC.

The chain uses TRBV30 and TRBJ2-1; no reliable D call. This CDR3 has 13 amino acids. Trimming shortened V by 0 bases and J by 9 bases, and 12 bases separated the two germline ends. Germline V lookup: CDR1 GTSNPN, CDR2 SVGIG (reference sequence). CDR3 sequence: CAWSVRTPGEQFF. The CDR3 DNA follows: TGTGCCTGGAGTGTACGGACCCCCGGTGAGCAGTTCTTC.

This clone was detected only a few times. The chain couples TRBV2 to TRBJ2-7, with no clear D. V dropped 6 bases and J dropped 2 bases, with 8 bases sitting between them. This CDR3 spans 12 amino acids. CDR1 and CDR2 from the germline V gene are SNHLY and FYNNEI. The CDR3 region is CASRPRTYEQYF. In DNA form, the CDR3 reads TGTGCCAGCAGACCTCGTACCTACGAGCAGTACTTC.

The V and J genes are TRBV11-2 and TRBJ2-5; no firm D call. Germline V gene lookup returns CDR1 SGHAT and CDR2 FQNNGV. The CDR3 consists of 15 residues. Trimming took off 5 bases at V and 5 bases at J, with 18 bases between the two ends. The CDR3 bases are TGTGCCAGCAGCCCTCGGGCAGTACCTAGGGAGACCCAGTACTTC. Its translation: CASSPRAVPRETQYF.

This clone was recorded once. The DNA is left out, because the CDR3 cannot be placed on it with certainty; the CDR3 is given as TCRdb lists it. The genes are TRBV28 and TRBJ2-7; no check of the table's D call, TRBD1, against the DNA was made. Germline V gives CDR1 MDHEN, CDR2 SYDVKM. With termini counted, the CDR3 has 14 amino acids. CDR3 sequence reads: CASSFLAGNYEQYF.

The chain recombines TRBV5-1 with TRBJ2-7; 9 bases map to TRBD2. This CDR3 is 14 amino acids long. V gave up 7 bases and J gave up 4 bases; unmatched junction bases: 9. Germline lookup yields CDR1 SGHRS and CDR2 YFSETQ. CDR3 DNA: TGCGCCAGCGCGCCGGGACTAGCATCGTACGAGCAGTACTTC. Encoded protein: CASAPGLASYEQYF.

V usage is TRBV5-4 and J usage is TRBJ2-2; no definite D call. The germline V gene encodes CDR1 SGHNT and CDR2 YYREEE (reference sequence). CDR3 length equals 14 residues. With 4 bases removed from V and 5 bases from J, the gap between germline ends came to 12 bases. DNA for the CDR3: TGTGCCAGCAGCCCATGGCAGAGGACCGGGGAGCTGTTTTTT. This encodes CASSPWQRTGELFF. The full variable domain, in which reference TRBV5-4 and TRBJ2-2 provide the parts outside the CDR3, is ETGVTQSPTHLIKTRGQQVTLRCSSQSGHNTVSWYQQALGQGPQFIFQYYREEENGRGNFPPRFSGLQFPNYSSELNVNALELDDSALYLCASSPWQRTGELFFGEGSRLTVL.

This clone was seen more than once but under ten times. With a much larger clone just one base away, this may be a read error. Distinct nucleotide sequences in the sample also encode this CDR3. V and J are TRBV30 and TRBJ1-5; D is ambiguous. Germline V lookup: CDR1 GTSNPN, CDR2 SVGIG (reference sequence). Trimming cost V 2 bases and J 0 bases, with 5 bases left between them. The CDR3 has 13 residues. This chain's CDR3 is CAWSRDSNQPQHF. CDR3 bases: TGTGCCTGGAGTCGGGATAGCAATCAGCCCCAGCATTTT.

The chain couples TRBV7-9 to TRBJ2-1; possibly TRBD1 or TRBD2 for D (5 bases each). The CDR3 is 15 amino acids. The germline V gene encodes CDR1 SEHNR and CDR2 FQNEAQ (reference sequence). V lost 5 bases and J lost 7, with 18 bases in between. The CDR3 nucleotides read TGTGCCAGCAGCCCTGGGACGCTTTGGGGGAATGAGCAGTTCTTC. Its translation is CASSPGTLWGNEQFF.

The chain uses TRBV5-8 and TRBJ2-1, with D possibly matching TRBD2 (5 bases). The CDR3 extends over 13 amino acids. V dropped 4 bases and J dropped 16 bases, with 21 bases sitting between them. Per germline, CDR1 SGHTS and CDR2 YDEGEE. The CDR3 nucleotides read TGTGCCAGCAGCCCCGAGGAGCGGAGACCCCCCTTCTTC. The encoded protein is CASSPEERRPPFF.

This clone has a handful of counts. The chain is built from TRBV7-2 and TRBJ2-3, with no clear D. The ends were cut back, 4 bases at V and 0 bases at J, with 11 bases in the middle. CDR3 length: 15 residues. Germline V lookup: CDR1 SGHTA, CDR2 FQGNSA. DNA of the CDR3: TGTGCCAGCAGCTCCTGGGCTACGAGCACAGATACGCAGTATTTT. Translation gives CASSSWATSTDTQYF.

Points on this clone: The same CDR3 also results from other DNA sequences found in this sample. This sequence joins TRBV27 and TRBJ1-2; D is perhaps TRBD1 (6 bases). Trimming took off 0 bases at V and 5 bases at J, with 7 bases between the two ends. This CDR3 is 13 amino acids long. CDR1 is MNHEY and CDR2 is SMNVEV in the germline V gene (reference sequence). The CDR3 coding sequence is TGTGCCAGCAGTTTATCAACAGGGTATGGCTACACCTTC. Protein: CASSLSTGYGYTF.

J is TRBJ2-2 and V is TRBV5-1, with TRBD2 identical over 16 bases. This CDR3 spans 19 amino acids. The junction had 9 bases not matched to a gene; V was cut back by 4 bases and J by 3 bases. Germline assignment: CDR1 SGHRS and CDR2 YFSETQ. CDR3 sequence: CASSRWGLAGGLDTGELFF. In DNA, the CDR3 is TGCGCCAGCAGCCGCTGGGGACTAGCGGGAGGGCTGGACACCGGGGAGCTGTTTTTT.

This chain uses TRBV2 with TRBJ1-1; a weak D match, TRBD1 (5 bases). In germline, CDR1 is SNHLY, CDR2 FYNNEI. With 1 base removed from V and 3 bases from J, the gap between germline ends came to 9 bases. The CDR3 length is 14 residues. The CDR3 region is CASSEVWGYTEAFF. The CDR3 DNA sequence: TGTGCCAGCAGTGAAGTCTGGGGGTACACTGAAGCTTTCTTT. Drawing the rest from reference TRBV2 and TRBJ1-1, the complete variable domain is EPEVTQTPSHQVTQMGQEVILRCVPISNHLYFYWYRQILGQKVEFLVSFYNNEISEKSEIFDDQFSVERPDGSNFTLKIRSTKLEDSAMYFCASSEVWGYTEAFFGQGTRLTVV.

The CDR3 loop reads CASSPRTQSDTQYF. Written as DNA, the CDR3 is TGTGCCAGCAGTCCCCGGACTCAATCAGATACGCAGTATTTT. The rearrangement uses TRBV27 and TRBJ2-3; D may be TRBD2 (5 bases). The germline gives CDR1 MNHEY, CDR2 SMNVEV (reference sequence). Trimming took 5 bases from V and 4 from J, leaving 13 bases between them. This CDR3 contains 14 residues.

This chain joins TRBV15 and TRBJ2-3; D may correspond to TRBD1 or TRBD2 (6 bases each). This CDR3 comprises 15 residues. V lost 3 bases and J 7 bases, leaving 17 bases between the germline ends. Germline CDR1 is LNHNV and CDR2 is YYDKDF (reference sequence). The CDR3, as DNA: TGTGCCACCAGCAGGTCGTTGGGGGGCGGGAATACGCAGTATTTT. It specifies CATSRSLGGGNTQYF. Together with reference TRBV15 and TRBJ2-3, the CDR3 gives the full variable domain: DAMVIQNPRYQVTQFGKPVTLSCSQTLNHNVMYWYQQKSSQAPKLLFHYYDKDFNNEADTPDNFQSRRPNTSFCFLDIRSPGLGDTAMYLCATSRSLGGGNTQYFGPGTRLTVL.

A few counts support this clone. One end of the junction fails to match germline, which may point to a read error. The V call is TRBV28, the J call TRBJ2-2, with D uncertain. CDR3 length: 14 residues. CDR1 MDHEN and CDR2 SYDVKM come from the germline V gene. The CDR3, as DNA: TGTGCCAGCCGCCCCCGAGGCCACACCGTGGAGCTGTTTTTT. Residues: CASRPRGHTVELFF. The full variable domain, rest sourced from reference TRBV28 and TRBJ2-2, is DVKVTQSSRYLVKRTGEKVFLECVQDMDHENMFWYRQDPGLGLRLIYFSYDVKMKEKGDIPEGYSVSREKKERFSLILESASTNQTSMYLCASRPRGHTVELFFGEGSRLTVL.